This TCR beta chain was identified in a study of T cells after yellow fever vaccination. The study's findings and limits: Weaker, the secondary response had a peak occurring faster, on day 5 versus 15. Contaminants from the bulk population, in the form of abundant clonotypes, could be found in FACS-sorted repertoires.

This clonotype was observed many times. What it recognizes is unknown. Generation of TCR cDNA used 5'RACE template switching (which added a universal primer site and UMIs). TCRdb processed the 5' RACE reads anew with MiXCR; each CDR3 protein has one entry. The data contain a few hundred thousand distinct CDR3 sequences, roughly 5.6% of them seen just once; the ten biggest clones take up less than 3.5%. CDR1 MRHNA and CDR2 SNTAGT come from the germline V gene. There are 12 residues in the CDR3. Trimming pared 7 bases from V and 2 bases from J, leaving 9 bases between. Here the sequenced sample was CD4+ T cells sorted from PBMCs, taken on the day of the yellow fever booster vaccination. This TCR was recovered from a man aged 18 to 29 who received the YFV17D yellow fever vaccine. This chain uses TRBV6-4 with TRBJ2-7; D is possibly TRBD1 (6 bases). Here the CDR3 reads CASIGQTYEQYV. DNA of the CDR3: TGTGCCAGCATCGGACAGACCTACGAGCAGTACGTC.